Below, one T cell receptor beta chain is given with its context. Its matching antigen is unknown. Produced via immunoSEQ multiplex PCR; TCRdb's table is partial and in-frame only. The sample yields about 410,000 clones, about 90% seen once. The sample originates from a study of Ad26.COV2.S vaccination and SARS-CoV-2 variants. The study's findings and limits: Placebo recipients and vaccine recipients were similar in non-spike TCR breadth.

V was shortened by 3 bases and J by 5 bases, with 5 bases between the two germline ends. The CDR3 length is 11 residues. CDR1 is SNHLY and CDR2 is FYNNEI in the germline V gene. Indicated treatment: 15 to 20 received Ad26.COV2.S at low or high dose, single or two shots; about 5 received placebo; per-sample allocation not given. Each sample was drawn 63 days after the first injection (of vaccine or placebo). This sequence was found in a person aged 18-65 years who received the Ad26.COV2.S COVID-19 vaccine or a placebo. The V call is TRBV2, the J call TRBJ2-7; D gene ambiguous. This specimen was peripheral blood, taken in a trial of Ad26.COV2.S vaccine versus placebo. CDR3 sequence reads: CASSDGDEQYF. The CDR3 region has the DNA TGTGCCAGCAGTGATGGGGACGAGCAGTACTTC.